This T cell receptor (beta chain) was identified in a study of beta chain features in type 1 diabetes. The authors reverse transcribed all of the isolated RNA, so sequencing captured expressed TCRB transcripts. Some clones are missing from TCRdb's copy, which holds only in-frame ones; the method was immunoSEQ multiplex PCR. The sample holds hundreds of thousands of clones, around 13% seen once. The CDR3 consists of 15 residues. Germline lookup yields CDR1 SGHNT and CDR2 YYREEE (reference sequence). V lost 2 bases to trimming and J lost 5 bases; unmatched junction nucleotides: 7. The TCR sequence derives from a man aged 25 to 40 in good health. The chain has TRBV5-4 and TRBJ1-5, with 7 bases aligning to TRBD1. The specimen was central memory CD4+ T cells from blood. CDR3: CASSLIDRDDQPQHF. Here the CDR3 DNA reads TGTGCCAGCAGCTTAATAGACAGGGATGATCAGCCCCAGCATTTT.